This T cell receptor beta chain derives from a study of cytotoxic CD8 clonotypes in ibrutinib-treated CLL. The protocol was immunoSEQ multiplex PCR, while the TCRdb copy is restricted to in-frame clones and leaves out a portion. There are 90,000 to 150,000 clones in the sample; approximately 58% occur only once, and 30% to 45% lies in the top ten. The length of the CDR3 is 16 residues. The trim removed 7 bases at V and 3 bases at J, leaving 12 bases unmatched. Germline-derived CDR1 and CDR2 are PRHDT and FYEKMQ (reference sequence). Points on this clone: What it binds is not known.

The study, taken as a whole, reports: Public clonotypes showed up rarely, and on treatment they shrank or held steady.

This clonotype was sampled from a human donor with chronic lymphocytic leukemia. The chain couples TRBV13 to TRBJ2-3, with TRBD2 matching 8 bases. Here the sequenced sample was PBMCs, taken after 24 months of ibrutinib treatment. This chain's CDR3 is CASIAGLGELTDTQYF. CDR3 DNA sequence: TGTGCCAGCATAGCGGGGCTTGGGGAACTTACAGATACGCAGTATTTT.